This T cell receptor beta chain was observed in a study of T cell repertoires in cytomegalovirus infection. TCRdb ran MiXCR on the reads and lists one entry per CDR3 protein. This sample has 200,000 to 250,000 distinct CDR3 sequences, with roughly 23% found just once. As to this clonotype: Its specificity is not known.

Study-wide results and limits: Using cumulative public TCR beta family frequency, the authors identified those who carried CMV together with the relevant HLA.

Per germline, CDR1 SNHLY and CDR2 FYNNEI. CDR3 length: 16 amino acids. V was pared by 6 bases and J by 4 bases, with 15 bases of the junction left unmatched. The sequence was collected from a human donor in good health (CMV status not recorded). Some clones in this sample may be carry-over from other donors' samples. Specimen: CD8+ T cells from PBMCs. The chain employs TRBV2 and TRBJ2-7; 7 bases match TRBD1. CDR3 DNA: TGTGCCAGCAGCGGGACAGCAAGGCTGGGGATATACGAGCAGTACTTC. Protein: CASSGTARLGIYEQYF.